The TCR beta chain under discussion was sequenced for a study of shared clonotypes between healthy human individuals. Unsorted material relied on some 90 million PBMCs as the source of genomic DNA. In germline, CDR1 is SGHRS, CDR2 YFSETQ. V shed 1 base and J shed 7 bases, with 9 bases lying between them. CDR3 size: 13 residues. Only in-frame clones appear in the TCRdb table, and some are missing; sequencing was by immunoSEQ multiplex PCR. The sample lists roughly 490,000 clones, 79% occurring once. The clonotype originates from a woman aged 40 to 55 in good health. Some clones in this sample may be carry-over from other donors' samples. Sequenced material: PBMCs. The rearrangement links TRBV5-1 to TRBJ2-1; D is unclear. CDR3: CASSLNFRNEQFF. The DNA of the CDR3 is TGCGCCAGCAGCTTGAATTTTAGGAATGAGCAGTTCTTC.